A selection of T cell receptor beta chains follows, all from one sample in a study of blood T cell repertoires in COVID-19. Measured with immunoSEQ multiplex PCR; TCRdb has only the in-frame clones, and not every one. The profile shows under 300,000 clones, 80% to 90% of them singletons. The specimen was peripheral blood. These receptors came from a woman in her sixties or seventies with COVID-19, enrolled during active disease. The CDR3 runs from the conserved cysteine through the conserved F or W. D genes are given only for firm matches. Some rows mark clone size as missing; the rest say once, few, many or name a class of expanded clone.

d_call j_call v_call cdr3_length clone_size cdr3_nt cdr3_aa
TRBD1 TRBJ1-2 TRBV3-1/TRBV3-2 15 . TGTGCCAGCAGCGACCCGGGGACAGGGAACTATGGCTACACCTTC CASSDPGTGNYGYTF
. TRBJ2-7 TRBV30 14 . TGTGCCTGGAGTGTAGGGGTTTTGAACTACGAGCAGTACTTC CAWSVGVLNYEQYF
TRBD1 TRBJ1-5 TRBV10-2 17 . TGCGCCAGCAAGGGGAATCGCGGACAGGGGGTCAATCAGCCCCAGCATTTT CASKGNRGQGVNQPQHF
TRBD1 TRBJ1-2 TRBV2 9 . TGTGCCAGCCAGGGGGCACTCACCTTC CASQGALTF
. TRBJ1-5 TRBV4-1 14 . TGCGCCAGCAGCCAAGATCACGGGTTTCAGCCCCAGCATTTT CASSQDHGFQPQHF
. TRBJ1-4 TRBV5-8 16 . TGTGCCAGCAGCCCTGGACAGTCTTCAACTAATGAAAAACTGTTTTTT CASSPGQSSTNEKLFF
. TRBJ1-3 TRBV12-3/TRBV12-4 13 . TGTGCCAGCAGGGAGGGTTCTGGAAACACCATATATTTT CASREGSGNTIYF
. TRBJ2-3 TRBV3-1/TRBV3-2 17 . TGTGCCAGCAGCCAAGATTTGGGGCGGATAGACACAGATACGCAGTATTTT CASSQDLGRIDTDTQYF
TRBD1 TRBJ1-2 TRBV5-1 13 . TGCGCCAGCAGCCAGGACAGGGGCAGGGGCTACACCTTC CASSQDRGRGYTF
. TRBJ1-2 TRBV28 12 . TGTGCCAGCAGCCTTCGGGTCGATGGCTACACCTTC CASSLRVDGYTF
. TRBJ2-1 TRBV4-1 15 . TGCGCCAGCAGCCAACAGGCCACCTACGACAATGAGCAGTTCTTC CASSQQATYDNEQFF
. TRBJ2-7 TRBV27 13 . TGTGCCAGCAGTTTGGGGCCGTCCTACGAGCAGTACTTC CASSLGPSYEQYF
. TRBJ1-2 TRBV24-1 14 once TGTGCCACCAGTGACTCGAGGGCCCCCAGGGGCTACACCTTC CATSDSRAPRGYTF
TRBD1 TRBJ1-1 TRBV5-6 14 . TGTGCCAGCAGCTTCGGACAGGGTGGGACTGAAGCTTTCTTT CASSFGQGGTEAFF
. TRBJ2-3 TRBV4-3 15 many TGCGCCAGCAGCCAAGTCGGACAGCGCACAGATACGCAGTATTTT CASSQVGQRTDTQYF
. TRBJ1-2 TRBV27 14 once TGTGCCAGCAGCCTAGGGGGGGTGGGCTATGGCTACACCTTC CASSLGGVGYGYTF
. TRBJ2-2 TRBV2 14 . TGTGCCAGCAGTGAAGGGGCAGATTACGGGGAGCTGTTTTTT CASSEGADYGELFF
. TRBJ1-1 TRBV2 11 . TGTGCCAGCAGCAGTTACACTGAAGCTTTCTTT CASSSYTEAFF
. TRBJ1-5 TRBV21-1 12 . TGTGCCCAAGGGCAGGGGGCTCAGCCCCAGCATTTT CAQGQGAQPQHF
TRBD1 TRBJ2-1 TRBV24-1 14 . TGTGCCACCAGTGCCCCGGGACAGCTCAATGAGCAGTTCTTC CATSAPGQLNEQFF
. TRBJ1-2 TRBV5-6 14 . TGTGCCAGCAGCTTGAGAACCGGGGGTGGCGGCTACACCTTC CASSLRTGGGGYTF
TRBD2 TRBJ2-1 TRBV27 15 . TGTGCCAGCTCCCCCGGCGCGGGGGGGCGTTCTGAGCAGTTCTTC CASSPGAGGRSEQFF
. TRBJ2-5 TRBV2 13 . TGTGCCAGCGGGGGGACGTACCAAGAGACCCAGTACTTC CASGGTYQETQYF
TRBD1 TRBJ1-3 TRBV3-1/TRBV3-2 16 . TGTGCCAGCAGCCAACTACAGGGGGCATCTGGAAACACCATATATTTT CASSQLQGASGNTIYF
. TRBJ1-2 TRBV5-1 17 once TGCGCCAGCACCCCCGGTACCGGAGGGGACGCAAGATATGGCTACACCTTC CASTPGTGGDARYGYTF
TRBD2 TRBJ2-3 TRBV2 15 . TGTGCCAGCAGCTCTAGCGGGGGGGCCCTAGATACGCAGTATTTT CASSSSGGALDTQYF
TRBD1 TRBJ1-2 TRBV7-6 15 . TGTGCCAGCAGCCGTACCGGGACAGGGGGTTTAGGCTACACCTTC CASSRTGTGGLGYTF
. TRBJ1-1 TRBV19 15 . TGTGCCAGTAGTATACCCGGGACTGCGAGTTTTGAAGCTTTCTTT CASSIPGTASFEAFF
TRBD1 TRBJ1-5 TRBV19 15 . TGTGCCACAGGGGGTCGGGGGGGCGGTAATCAGCCCCAGCATTTT CATGGRGGGNQPQHF
. TRBJ2-1 TRBV12-3/TRBV12-4 11 once TGTGCCAGCAGTTATGGGCGTGAGCAGTTCTTC CASSYGREQFF
. TRBJ2-1 TRBV24-1 16 few TGTGCCACCAGTGATTTAGGTCTAGCGGAGGGGGATGAGCAGTTCTTC CATSDLGLAEGDEQFF
. TRBJ1-1 TRBV30 13 once TGTGCCTGGAGTATCTCCTACAACACTGAAGCTTTCTTT CAWSISYNTEAFF
TRBD2 TRBJ2-1 TRBV30 14 . TGTGCCTGGAGTTCGATGTTAGCGGGCTTGAAGCAGTTCTTC CAWSSMLAGLKQFF
. TRBJ1-5 TRBV28 13 once TGTGCCAGCACCCGCGGAGGAGATCAACCCCAGCATTTT CASTRGGDQPQHF
. TRBJ2-2 TRBV24-1 13 once TGTGCCACCAGTGCCATAACTACCGGGGAGCTGTTTTTT CATSAITTGELFF
. TRBJ2-3 TRBV24-1 11 once TGTGCCACCACCCCTTCGGGTACGCAGTATTTT CATTPSGTQYF